The rows below give T cell receptor beta chains drawn from one sample of a study of cytomegalovirus exposure and HLA in healthy donors. The table came from immunoSEQ multiplex PCR; TCRdb's copy has only in-frame clones and leaves some out. The repertoire consists of some 160,000 clones, with over 75% occurring once and the leading ten covering 1.3%. Material for sequencing was PBMCs. These receptor sequences come from a man in his forties or fifties in good health and CMV-seropositive. CDR3s include the opening cysteine and the closing phenylalanine or tryptophan. Each record gives: J gene, clone size, D gene, V gene, CDR3 protein, CDR3 DNA. D genes are given only for firm matches. Only some rows state a clone size, as once, few, many or a class for expanded clones.

j_gene: TRBJ2-3; abundance: NA; d_gene: NA; v_gene: TRBV7-9; CDR3aa: CASSAYTDTQYF; CDR3nt: TGTGCCAGCAGCGCGTATACAGATACGCAGTATTTT
j_gene: TRBJ1-1; abundance: few; d_gene: NA; v_gene: TRBV5-4; CDR3aa: CASSLAGFTEAFF; CDR3nt: TGTGCCAGCAGCTTGGCAGGGTTCACTGAAGCTTTCTTT
j_gene: TRBJ2-1; abundance: few; d_gene: TRBD2; v_gene: TRBV9; CDR3aa: CASSVGTSGGAYNEQFF; CDR3nt: TGTGCCAGCAGCGTAGGGACTAGCGGGGGGGCCTACAATGAGCAGTTCTTC
j_gene: TRBJ2-2; abundance: NA; d_gene: NA; v_gene: TRBV10-3; CDR3aa: CAISGGPNTGELFF; CDR3nt: TGTGCCATCAGTGGTGGCCCGAACACCGGGGAGCTGTTTTTT
j_gene: TRBJ2-3; abundance: NA; d_gene: TRBD2; v_gene: TRBV4-1; CDR3aa: CASSLGLAGVDTQYF; CDR3nt: TGCGCCAGCAGCCTCGGACTAGCGGGAGTTGATACGCAGTATTTT
j_gene: TRBJ1-4; abundance: NA; d_gene: NA; v_gene: TRBV5-1; CDR3aa: CASSPGAGWEKLFF; CDR3nt: TGCGCCAGCAGCCCGGGAGCGGGTTGGGAAAAACTGTTTTTT
j_gene: TRBJ1-6; abundance: once; d_gene: TRBD1; v_gene: TRBV19; CDR3aa: CASSILGTGAGSPLHF; CDR3nt: TGTGCCAGTAGTATCCTCGGGACAGGGGCCGGTTCACCCCTCCACTTT
j_gene: TRBJ2-1; abundance: NA; d_gene: TRBD2; v_gene: TRBV5-4; CDR3aa: CASTTSGGGDEQFF; CDR3nt: TGTGCCAGCACCACTAGCGGGGGAGGTGATGAGCAGTTCTTC
j_gene: TRBJ1-2; abundance: once; d_gene: NA; v_gene: TRBV12-5; CDR3aa: CASGSDGGIYGYTF; CDR3nt: TGTGCTAGTGGTTCAGACGGGGGTATCTATGGCTACACCTTC
j_gene: TRBJ2-3; abundance: few; d_gene: TRBD2; v_gene: TRBV9; CDR3aa: CASSLAGAGDTQYF; CDR3nt: TGTGCCAGCAGCCTAGCGGGAGCGGGAGATACGCAGTATTTT
j_gene: TRBJ2-1; abundance: NA; d_gene: NA; v_gene: TRBV2; CDR3aa: CASSELEVGQFF; CDR3nt: TGTGCCAGCAGTGAATTGGAGGTCGGGCAGTTCTTC
j_gene: TRBJ2-1; abundance: NA; d_gene: TRBD2; v_gene: TRBV27; CDR3aa: CASRLPAGTITVWGPKSLVEQFF; CDR3nt: TGTGCCAGCAGACTCCCCGCCGGGACTATCACCGTCTGGGGCCCAAAATCGTTGGTTGAGCAGTTCTTC
j_gene: TRBJ2-5; abundance: NA; d_gene: NA; v_gene: TRBV5-1; CDR3aa: CASSWDSLGQETQYF; CDR3nt: TGCGCCAGCAGCTGGGACTCTCTGGGACAAGAGACCCAGTACTTC
j_gene: TRBJ2-7; abundance: NA; d_gene: TRBD2; v_gene: TRBV28; CDR3aa: CASSFGEGPTYEQYF; CDR3nt: TGTGCCAGCAGTTTCGGGGAGGGGCCTACCTACGAGCAGTACTTC
j_gene: TRBJ1-6; abundance: NA; d_gene: NA; v_gene: TRBV6-5; CDR3aa: CASSYRQGISPLHF; CDR3nt: TGTGCCAGCAGTTACAGGCAGGGGATCTCACCCCTCCACTTT
j_gene: TRBJ2-2; abundance: NA; d_gene: TRBD2; v_gene: TRBV5-1; CDR3aa: CASSLETGGTGELFF; CDR3nt: TGCGCCAGCAGCTTGGAAACGGGGGGGACCGGGGAGCTGTTTTTT
j_gene: TRBJ2-2; abundance: NA; d_gene: TRBD1; v_gene: TRBV19; CDR3aa: CASRRGTGNTGELFF; CDR3nt: TGTGCCAGTAGACGAGGGACAGGGAACACCGGGGAGCTGTTTTTT
j_gene: TRBJ2-5; abundance: once; d_gene: TRBD2; v_gene: TRBV18; CDR3aa: CASSPPSGRAEETQYF; CDR3nt: TGTGCCAGCTCACCACCCAGCGGGAGGGCCGAAGAGACCCAGTACTTC
j_gene: TRBJ2-7; abundance: NA; d_gene: TRBD1; v_gene: TRBV5-8; CDR3aa: CASSTRDRTYEQYF; CDR3nt: TGTGCCAGCAGCACCCGGGACAGGACCTACGAGCAGTACTTC
j_gene: TRBJ2-7; abundance: NA; d_gene: NA; v_gene: TRBV5-6; CDR3aa: CASSLAPVVGYEQYF; CDR3nt: TGTGCCAGCAGCTTGGCGCCTGTTGTCGGCTACGAGCAGTACTTC
j_gene: TRBJ1-1; abundance: NA; d_gene: TRBD1; v_gene: TRBV30; CDR3aa: CACRDRGMNTEAFF; CDR3nt: TGTGCCTGCCGGGACAGGGGAATGAACACTGAAGCTTTCTTT
j_gene: TRBJ2-3; abundance: NA; d_gene: TRBD2; v_gene: TRBV27; CDR3aa: CASSFRLARDTQYF; CDR3nt: TGTGCCAGCAGTTTCCGACTAGCTCGAGATACGCAGTATTTT
j_gene: TRBJ2-2; abundance: NA; d_gene: TRBD2; v_gene: TRBV27; CDR3aa: CASRSSSGGLNTGELFF; CDR3nt: TGTGCCAGCAGATCCTCGAGCGGGGGACTAAACACCGGGGAGCTGTTTTTT
j_gene: TRBJ2-7; abundance: once; d_gene: NA; v_gene: TRBV9; CDR3aa: CASSVGGSPYEQYF; CDR3nt: TGTGCCAGCAGCGTAGGCGGTAGCCCCTACGAGCAGTACTTC